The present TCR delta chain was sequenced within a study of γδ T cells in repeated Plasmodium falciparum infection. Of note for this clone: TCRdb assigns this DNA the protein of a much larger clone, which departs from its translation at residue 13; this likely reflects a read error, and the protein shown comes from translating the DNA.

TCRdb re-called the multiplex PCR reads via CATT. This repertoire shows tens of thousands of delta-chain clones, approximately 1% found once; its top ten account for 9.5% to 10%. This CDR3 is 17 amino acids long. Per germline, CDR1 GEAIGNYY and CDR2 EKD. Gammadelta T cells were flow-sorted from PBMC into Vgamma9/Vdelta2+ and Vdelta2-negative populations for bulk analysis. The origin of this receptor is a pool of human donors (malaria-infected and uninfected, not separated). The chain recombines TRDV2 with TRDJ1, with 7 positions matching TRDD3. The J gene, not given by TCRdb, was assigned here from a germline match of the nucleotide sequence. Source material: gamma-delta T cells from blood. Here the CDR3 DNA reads TGTGCCTGCGACCGGATGGGGGGATCTCCGGGCACCGAAAAACTCATCTTT. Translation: CACDRMGGSPGTEKLIF.